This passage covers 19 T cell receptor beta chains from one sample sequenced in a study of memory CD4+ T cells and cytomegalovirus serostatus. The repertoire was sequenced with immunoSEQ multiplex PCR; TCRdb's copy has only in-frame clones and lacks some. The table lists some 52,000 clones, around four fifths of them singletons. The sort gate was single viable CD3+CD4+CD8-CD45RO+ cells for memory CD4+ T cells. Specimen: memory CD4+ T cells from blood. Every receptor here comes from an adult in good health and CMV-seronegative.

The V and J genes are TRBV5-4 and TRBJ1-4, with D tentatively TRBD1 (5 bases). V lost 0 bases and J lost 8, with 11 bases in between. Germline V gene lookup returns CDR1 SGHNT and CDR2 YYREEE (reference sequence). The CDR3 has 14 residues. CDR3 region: CASSLAGRDEKLFF. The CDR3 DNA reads TGTGCCAGCAGCTTGGCCGGAAGGGACGAAAAACTGTTTTTT.

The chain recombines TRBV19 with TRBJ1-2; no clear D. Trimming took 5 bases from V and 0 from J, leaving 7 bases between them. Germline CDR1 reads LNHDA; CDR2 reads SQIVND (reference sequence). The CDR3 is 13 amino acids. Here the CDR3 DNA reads TGTGCCAGTAGTCAAAGTGCTAACTATGGCTACACCTTC. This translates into CASSQSANYGYTF.

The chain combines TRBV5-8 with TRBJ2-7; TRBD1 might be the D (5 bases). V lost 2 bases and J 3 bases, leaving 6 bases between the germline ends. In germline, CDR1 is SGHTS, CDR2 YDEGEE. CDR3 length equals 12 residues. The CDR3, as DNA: TGTGCCAGCAGCTTACAGGTCTACGAGCAGTACTTC. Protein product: CASSLQVYEQYF.

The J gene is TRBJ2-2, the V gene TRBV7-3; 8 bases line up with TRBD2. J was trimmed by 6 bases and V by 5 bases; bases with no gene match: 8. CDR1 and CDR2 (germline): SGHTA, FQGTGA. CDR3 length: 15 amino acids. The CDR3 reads CASSPGGGSAGELFF. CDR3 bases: TGTGCCAGCAGCCCCGGGGGGGGTTCAGCCGGGGAGCTGTTTTTT.

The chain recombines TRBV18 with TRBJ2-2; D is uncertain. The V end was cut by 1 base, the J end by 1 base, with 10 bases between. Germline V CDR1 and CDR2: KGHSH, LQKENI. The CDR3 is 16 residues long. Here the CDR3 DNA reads TGTGCCAGCTCACCACGGTCCCAGGAGAACACCGGGGAGCTGTTTTTT. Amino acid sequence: CASSPRSQENTGELFF.

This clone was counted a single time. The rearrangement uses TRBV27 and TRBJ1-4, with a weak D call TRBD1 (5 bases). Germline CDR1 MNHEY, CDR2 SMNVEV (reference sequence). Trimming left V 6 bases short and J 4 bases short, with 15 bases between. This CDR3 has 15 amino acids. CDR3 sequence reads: CASRRFGTVNEKLFF. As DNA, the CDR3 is TGTGCCAGCAGGAGATTCGGGACGGTTAATGAAAAACTGTTTTTT.

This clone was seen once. For the CDR3, the DNA is TGTGCCATCACACAGGGGAAGGGACAGCCCCAGCATTTT. This codes for CAITQGKGQPQHF. The chain carries TRBV10-3 and TRBJ1-5, with 7 bases fitting TRBD1. Trimming at V came to 7 bases and at J to 7 bases, leaving 7 bases not matched to a gene. The CDR3 totals 13 residues. The germline CDR1 and CDR2 sequences are ENHRY and SYGVKD.

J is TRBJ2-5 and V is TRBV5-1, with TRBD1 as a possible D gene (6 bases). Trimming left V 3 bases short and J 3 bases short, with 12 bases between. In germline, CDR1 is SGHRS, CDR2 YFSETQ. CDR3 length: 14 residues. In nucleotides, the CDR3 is TGCGCCAGCAGCTCGGGACAAGTCGAAGAGACCCAGTACTTC. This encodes CASSSGQVEETQYF.

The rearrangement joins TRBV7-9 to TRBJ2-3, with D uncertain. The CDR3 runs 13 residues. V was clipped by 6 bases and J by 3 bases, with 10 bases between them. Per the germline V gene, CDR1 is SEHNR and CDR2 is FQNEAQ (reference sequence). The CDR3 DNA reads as TGTGCCAGCAGTCGGGCCGGGACAGATACGCAGTATTTT. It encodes CASSRAGTDTQYF.

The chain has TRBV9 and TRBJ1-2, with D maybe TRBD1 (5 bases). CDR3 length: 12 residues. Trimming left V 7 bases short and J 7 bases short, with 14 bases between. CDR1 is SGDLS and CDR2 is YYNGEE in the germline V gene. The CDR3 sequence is CASRPSGGGYTF. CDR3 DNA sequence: TGTGCCAGCCGCCCCTCGGGGGGTGGCTACACCTTC.

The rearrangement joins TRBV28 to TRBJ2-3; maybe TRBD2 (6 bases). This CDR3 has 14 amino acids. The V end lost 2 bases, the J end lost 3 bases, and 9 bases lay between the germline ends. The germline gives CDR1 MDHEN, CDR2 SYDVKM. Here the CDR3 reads CASSLIGGTDTQYF. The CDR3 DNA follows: TGTGCCAGCAGTTTAATTGGGGGGACAGATACGCAGTATTTT.

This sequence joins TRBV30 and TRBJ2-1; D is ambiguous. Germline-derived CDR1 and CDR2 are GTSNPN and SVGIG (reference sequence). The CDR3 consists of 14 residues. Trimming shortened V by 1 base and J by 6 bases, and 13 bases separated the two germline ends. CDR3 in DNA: TGTGCCTGGAGTGACGTCCCTGCTTTCAATGAGCAGTTCTTC. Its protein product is CAWSDVPAFNEQFF.

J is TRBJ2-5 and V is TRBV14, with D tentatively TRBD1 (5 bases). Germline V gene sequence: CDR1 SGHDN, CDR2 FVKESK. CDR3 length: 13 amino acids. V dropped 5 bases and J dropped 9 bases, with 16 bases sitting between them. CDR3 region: CASSLGVKGSQYF. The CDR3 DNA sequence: TGTGCCAGCAGCTTAGGGGTGAAAGGGTCCCAGTACTTC.

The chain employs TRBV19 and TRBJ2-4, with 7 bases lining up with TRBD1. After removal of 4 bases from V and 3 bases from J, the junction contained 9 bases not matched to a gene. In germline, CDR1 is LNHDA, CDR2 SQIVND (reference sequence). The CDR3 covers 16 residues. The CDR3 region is CASSTRQGIGKNIQYF. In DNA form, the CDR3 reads TGTGCCAGTAGTACAAGACAGGGTATCGGCAAAAACATTCAGTACTTC.

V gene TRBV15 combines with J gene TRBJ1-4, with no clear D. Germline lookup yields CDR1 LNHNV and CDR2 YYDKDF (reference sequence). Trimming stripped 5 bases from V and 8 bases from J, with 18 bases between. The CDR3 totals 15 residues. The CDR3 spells CATSVPGAFGEKLFF. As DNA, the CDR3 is TGTGCCACCAGCGTCCCGGGAGCCTTCGGGGAAAAACTGTTTTTT.

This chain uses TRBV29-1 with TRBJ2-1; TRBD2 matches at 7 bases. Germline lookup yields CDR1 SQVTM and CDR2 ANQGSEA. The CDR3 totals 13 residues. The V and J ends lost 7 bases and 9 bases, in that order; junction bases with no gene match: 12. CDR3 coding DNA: TGCAGCGGACAGCCGACGGGAGGTGGTGAGCAGTTCTTC. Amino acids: CSGQPTGGGEQFF.

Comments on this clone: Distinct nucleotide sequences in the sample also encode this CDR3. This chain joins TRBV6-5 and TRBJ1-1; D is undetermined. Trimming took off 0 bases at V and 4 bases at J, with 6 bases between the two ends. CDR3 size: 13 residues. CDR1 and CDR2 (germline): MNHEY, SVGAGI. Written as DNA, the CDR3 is TGTGCCAGCAGTTACTCTGGCGGCACTGAAGCTTTCTTT. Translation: CASSYSGGTEAFF.

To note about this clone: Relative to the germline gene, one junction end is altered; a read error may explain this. CDR3 sequence reads: CAWSIDTQYF. Written as DNA, the CDR3 is TGTGCCTGGAGCATAGATACGCAGTATTTT. The chain uses TRBV30 and TRBJ2-3; unclear D gene. From germline, CDR1 is GTSNPN and CDR2 SVGIG (reference sequence). The CDR3 length is 10 residues.

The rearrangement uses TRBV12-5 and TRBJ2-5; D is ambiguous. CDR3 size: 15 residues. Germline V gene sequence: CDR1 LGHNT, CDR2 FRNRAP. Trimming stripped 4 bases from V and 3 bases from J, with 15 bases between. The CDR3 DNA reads TGTGCTAGTGGTTCCCTCCTAGGGTTAGAAGAGACCCAGTACTTC. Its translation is CASGSLLGLEETQYF.